The sequence of this T cell receptor (beta chain) was determined in a study of control samples from healthy donors and cancer patients. Using immunoSEQ multiplex PCR, the repertoire was profiled, and TCRdb retains in-frame clones only, with some absent. The repertoire has 45,000 to 60,000 clones, approximately 86% of them found once; the top ten carry around 15%. The CDR3 covers 14 residues. The ends were cut back, 7 bases at V and 5 bases at J, with 15 bases in the middle. Germline lookup yields CDR1 MNHEY and CDR2 SVGAGI. The receptor comes from a man aged 60 to 69 with head and neck cancer. The material sequenced was PBMCs. The chain uses TRBV6-5 and TRBJ2-4; D possibly corresponds to TRBD1 (5 bases). For the CDR3, the DNA is TGTGCCAGCAAGCAGGGCCCTTTGGAAAACATTCAGTACTTC. Its translation: CASKQGPLENIQYF.